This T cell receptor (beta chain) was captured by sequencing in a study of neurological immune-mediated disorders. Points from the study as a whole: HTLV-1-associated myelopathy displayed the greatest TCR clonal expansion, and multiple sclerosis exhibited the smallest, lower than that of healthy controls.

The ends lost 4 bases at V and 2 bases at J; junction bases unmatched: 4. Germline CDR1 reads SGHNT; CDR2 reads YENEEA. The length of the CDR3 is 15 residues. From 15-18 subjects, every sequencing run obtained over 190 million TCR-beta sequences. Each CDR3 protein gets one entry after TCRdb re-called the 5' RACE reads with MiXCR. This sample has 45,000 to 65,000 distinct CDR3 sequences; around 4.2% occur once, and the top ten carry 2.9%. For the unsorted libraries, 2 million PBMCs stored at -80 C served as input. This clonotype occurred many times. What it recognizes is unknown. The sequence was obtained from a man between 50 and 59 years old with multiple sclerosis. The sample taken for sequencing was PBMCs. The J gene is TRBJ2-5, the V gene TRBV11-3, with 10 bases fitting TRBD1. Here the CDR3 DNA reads TGTGCCAGCAGCTCCGGGACAGGGGCACAAGAGACCCAGTACTTC. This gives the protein CASSSGTGAQETQYF. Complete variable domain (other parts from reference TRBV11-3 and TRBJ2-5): EAGVVQSPRYKIIEKKQPVAFWCNPISGHNTLYWYLQNLGQGPELLIRYENEEAVDDSQLPKDRFSAERLKGVDSTLKIQPAELGDSAVYLCASSSGTGAQETQYFGPGTRLLVL.